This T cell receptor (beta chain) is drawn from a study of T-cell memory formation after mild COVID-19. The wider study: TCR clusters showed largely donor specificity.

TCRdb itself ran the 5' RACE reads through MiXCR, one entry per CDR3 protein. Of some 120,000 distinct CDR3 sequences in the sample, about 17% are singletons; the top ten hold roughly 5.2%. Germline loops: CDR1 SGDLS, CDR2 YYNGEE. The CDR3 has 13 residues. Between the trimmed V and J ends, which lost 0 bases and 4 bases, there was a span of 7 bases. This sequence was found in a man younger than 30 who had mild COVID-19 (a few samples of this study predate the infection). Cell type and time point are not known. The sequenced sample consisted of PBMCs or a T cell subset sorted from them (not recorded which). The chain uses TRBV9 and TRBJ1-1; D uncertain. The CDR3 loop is CASSVAQATEAFF. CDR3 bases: TGTGCCAGCAGCGTAGCCCAGGCCACTGAAGCTTTCTTT.